This TCR beta chain was found in a study of T cell responses to AZD1222 COVID-19 vaccine. Here immunoSEQ multiplex PCR was the method, and the copy in TCRdb shows in-frame clones only, minus some. The sample gives roughly 120,000 clones, 70% to 90% of which show up once; 3.9% is in the top ten. Germline CDR1 SGHTA, CDR2 FQGTGA. V gave up 2 bases and J gave up 5 bases; unmatched junction bases: 6. The CDR3 length is 15 residues. About this clone: The antigen is not known.

The study, taken as a whole, reports: Clonal diversity was possibly underestimated, and the donors were mostly white British, with more females. Increased Spike-specific TCR breadth and depth were observed after two AZD1222 doses.

V is TRBV7-3 and J is TRBJ2-5, with 9 bases matching TRBD2. The TCR comes from an adult in good health. Sequencing used peripheral blood, obtained on day 0 of MenACWY control vaccination. CDR3 loop: CASSLGLAGRETQYF. The CDR3 DNA is TGTGCCAGCAGCTTAGGTCTAGCGGGGAGGGAGACCCAGTACTTC.